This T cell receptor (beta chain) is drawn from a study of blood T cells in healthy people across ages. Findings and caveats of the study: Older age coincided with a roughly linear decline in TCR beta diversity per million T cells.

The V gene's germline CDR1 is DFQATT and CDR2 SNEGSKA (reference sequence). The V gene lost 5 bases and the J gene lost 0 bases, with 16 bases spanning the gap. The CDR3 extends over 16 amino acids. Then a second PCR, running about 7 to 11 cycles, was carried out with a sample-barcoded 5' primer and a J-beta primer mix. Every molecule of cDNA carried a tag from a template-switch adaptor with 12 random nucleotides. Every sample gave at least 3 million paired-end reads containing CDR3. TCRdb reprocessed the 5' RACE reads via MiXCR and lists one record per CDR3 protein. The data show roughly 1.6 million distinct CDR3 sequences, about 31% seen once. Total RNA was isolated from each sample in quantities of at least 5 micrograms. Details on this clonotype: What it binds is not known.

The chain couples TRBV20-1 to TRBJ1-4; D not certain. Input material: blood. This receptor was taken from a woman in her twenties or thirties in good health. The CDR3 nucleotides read TGCAGTGCTCCCCAGCCGGGAACCGCAACTAATGAAAAACTGTTTTTT. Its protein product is CSAPQPGTATNEKLFF.